This T cell receptor (beta chain) was captured in a study of monozygotic twins with inflammatory bowel disease. CDR1 is WSHSY and CDR2 is SAAADI in the germline V gene. The CDR3 runs 16 residues. TCRdb re-called the 5' RACE reads and catalogs CDR3 proteins one per entry, DNA excluded. The ten most abundant clones cover 0.95% to 1.5% of a sample with about 140,000 distinct CDR3 sequences. Sequencing was performed on blood. This receptor was taken from a human donor with ulcerative colitis or Crohn's disease, or a healthy co-twin of an affected twin (not recorded which). The chain recombines TRBV10-2 with TRBJ1-2; without DNA, the TCRdb call of TRBD1 cannot be checked. The CDR3 here is CASSEVGGASSYGYTF.